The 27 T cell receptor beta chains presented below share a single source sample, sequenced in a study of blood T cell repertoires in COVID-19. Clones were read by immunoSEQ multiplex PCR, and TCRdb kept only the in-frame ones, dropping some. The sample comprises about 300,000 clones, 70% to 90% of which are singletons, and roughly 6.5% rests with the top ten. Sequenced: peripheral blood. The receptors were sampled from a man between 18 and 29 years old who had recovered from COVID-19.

Here the CDR3 DNA reads TGTGCCAGCAGCTTACGAGTTTGGACAGGGAACAACGAGCAGTACTTC. This encodes CASSLRVWTGNNEQYF. The rearrangement uses TRBV11-2 and TRBJ2-7; TRBD1 matches 8 bases. The CDR3 totals 16 residues. The V gene end was trimmed by 2 bases and the J gene end by 5 bases; junction bases not matched to a gene: 11. Germline CDR1 and CDR2: SGHAT and FQNNGV.

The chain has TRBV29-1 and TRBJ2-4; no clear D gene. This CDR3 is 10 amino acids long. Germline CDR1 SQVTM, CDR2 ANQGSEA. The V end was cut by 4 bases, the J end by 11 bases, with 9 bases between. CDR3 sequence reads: CSVVQRVQYF. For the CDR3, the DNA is TGCAGCGTTGTCCAGCGAGTTCAGTACTTC. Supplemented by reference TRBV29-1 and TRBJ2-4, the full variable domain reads SAVISQKPSRDICQRGTSLTIQCQVDSQVTMMFWYRQQPGQSLTLIATANQGSEATYESGFVIDKFPISRPNLTFSTLTVSNMSPEDSSIYLCSVVQRVQYFGAGTRLSVL.

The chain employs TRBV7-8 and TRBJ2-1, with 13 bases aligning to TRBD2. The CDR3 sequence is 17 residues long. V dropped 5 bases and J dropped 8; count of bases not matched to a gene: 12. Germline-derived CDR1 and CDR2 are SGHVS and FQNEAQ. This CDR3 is CASSDPTSGRPDDEQFF. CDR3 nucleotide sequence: TGTGCCAGCAGCGATCCGACTAGCGGGAGGCCCGATGATGAGCAGTTCTTC.

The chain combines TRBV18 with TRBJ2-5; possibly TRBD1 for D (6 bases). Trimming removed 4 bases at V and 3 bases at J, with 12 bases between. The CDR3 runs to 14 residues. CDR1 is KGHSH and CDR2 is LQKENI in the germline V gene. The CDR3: CASSLRDTEETQYF. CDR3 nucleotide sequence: TGTGCCAGCTCACTCCGGGACACGGAAGAGACCCAGTACTTC.

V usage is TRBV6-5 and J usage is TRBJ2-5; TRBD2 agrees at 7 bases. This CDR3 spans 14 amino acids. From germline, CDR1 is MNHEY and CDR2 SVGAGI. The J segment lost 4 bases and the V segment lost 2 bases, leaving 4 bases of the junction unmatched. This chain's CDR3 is CASSYEASGETQYF. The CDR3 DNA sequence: TGTGCCAGCAGTTACGAGGCTAGCGGAGAGACCCAGTACTTC.

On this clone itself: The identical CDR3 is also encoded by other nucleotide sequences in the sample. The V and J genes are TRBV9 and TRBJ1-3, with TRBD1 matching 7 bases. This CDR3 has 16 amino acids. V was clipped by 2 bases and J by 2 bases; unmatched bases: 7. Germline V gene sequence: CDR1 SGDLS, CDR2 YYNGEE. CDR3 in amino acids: CASSVATGEAGNTIYF. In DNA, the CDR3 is TGTGCCAGCAGCGTGGCCACAGGGGAGGCTGGAAACACCATATATTTT.

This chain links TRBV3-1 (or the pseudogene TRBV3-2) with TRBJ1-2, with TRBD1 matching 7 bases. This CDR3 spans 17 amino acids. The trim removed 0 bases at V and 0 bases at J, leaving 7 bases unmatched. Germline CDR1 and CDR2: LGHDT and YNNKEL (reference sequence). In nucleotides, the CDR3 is TGTGCCAGCAGCCAAGAGGCGACAGGGCGTACTAACTATGGCTACACCTTC. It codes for CASSQEATGRTNYGYTF.

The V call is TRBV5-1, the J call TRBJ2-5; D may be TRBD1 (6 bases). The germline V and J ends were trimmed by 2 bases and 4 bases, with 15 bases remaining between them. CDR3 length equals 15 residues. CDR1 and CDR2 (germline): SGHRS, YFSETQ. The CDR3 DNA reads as TGCGCCAGCAGCTTCAGGGGTCGGGACCGAGAGACCCAGTACTTC. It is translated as CASSFRGRDRETQYF.

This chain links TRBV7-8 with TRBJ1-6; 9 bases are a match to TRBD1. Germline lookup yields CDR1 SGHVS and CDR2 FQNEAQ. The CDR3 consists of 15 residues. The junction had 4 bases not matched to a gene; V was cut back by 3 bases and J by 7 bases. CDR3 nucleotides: TGTGCCAGCAGCTTGTCCGGGACAGGGAATTCACCCCTCCACTTT. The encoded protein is CASSLSGTGNSPLHF.

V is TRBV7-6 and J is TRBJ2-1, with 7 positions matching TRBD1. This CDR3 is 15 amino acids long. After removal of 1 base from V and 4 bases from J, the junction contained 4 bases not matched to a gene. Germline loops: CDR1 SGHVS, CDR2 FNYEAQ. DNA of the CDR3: TGTGCCAGCAGCTTAGGGGACAGAATATACAATGAGCAGTTCTTC. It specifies CASSLGDRIYNEQFF.

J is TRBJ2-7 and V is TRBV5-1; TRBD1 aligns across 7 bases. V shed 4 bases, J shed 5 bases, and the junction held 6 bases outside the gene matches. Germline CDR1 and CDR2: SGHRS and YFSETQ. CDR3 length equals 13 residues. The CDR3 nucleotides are TGCGCCAGCAGCATGACAGGGATAGACGAGCAGTACTTC. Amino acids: CASSMTGIDEQYF.

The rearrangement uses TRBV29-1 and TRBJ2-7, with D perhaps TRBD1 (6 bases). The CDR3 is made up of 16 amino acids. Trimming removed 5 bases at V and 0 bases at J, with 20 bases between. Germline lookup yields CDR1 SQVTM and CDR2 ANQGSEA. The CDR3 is CSVWSPGGRYSYEQYF. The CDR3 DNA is TGCAGCGTTTGGTCCCCTGGGGGCAGGTACTCCTACGAGCAGTACTTC.

DNA for the CDR3: TGTGCCTGGAGCCTGACAGGGGTGTATGAAAAACTGTTTTTT. This gives the protein CAWSLTGVYEKLFF. V and J are TRBV30 and TRBJ1-4, with 8 bases aligning to TRBD1. V lost 3 bases and J lost 6; bases outside the gene matches: 6. CDR3 size: 14 residues. CDR1 is GTSNPN and CDR2 is SVGIG in the germline V gene (reference sequence).

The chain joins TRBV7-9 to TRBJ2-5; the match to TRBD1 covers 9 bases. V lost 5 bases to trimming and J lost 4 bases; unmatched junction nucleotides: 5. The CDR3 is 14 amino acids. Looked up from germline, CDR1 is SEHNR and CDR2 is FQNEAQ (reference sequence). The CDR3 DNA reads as TGTGCCAGCAGCCACGGGACAGGGAGAGAGACCCAGTACTTC. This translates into CASSHGTGRETQYF.

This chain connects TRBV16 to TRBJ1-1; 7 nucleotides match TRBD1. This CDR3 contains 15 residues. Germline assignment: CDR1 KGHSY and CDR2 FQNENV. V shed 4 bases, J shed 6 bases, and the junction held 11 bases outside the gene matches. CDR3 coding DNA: TGTGCCAGCAGCCTCGCGACAGGGAACAGGGCTGAAGCTTTCTTT. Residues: CASSLATGNRAEAFF.

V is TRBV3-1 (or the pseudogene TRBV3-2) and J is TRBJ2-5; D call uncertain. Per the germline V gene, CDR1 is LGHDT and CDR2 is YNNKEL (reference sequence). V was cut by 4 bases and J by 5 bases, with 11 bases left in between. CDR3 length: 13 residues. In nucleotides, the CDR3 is TGTGCCAGCAGCCCCTCTTCTAGGGAGACCCAGTACTTC. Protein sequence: CASSPSSRETQYF.

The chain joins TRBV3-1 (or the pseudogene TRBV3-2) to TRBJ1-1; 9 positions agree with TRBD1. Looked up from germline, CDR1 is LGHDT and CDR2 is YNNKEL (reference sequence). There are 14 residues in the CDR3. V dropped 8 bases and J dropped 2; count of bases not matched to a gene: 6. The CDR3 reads CASLDRGGNTEAFF. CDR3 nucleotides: TGTGCCAGCTTGGACAGGGGAGGAAACACTGAAGCTTTCTTT.

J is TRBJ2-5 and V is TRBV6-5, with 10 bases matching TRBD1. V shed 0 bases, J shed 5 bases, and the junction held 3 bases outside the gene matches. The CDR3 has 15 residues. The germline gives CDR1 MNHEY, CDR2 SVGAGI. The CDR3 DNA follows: TGTGCCAGCAGTTACTCTCGGACAGGGGGGGAGACCCAGTACTTC. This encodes CASSYSRTGGETQYF.

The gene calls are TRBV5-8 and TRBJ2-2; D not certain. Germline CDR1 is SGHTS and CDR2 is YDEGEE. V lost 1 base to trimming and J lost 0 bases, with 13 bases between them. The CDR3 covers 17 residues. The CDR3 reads CASSLHRFTANTGELFF. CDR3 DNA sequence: TGTGCCAGCAGCTTGCATCGTTTCACAGCGAACACCGGGGAGCTGTTTTTT.

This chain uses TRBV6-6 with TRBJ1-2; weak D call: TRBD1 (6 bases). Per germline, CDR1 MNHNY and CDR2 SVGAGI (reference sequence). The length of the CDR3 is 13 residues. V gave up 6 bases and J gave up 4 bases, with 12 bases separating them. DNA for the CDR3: TGTGCCAGCAGCAACAGGGTCGGCTATGGCTACACCTTC. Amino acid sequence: CASSNRVGYGYTF.

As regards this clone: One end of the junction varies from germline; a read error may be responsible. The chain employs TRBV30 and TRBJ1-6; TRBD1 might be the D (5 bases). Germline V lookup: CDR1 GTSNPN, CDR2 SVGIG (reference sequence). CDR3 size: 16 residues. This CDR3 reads CAWSGGGPSYSSPLHF. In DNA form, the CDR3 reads TGTGCCTGGAGTGGCGGGGGTCCATCCTATAGTTCACCCCTCCACTTT.

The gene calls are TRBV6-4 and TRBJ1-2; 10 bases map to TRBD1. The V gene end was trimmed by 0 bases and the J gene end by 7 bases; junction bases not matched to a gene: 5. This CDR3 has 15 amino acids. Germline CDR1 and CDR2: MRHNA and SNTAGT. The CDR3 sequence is CASSDSGDRGRGYTF. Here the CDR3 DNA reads TGTGCCAGCAGTGACTCGGGGGACAGGGGTCGTGGCTACACCTTC.

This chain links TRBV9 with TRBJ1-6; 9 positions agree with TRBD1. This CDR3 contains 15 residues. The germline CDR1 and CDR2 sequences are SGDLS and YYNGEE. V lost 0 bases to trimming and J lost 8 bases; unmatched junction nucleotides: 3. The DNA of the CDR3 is TGTGCCAGCAGCGTAGAGGGGACAGGGTATTCACCCCTCCACTTT. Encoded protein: CASSVEGTGYSPLHF.

The CDR3 nucleotides read TGTGCCAGCAGCTCAGAGGGGACAGGGATCTACGAGCAGTACTTC. Its translation: CASSSEGTGIYEQYF. This chain joins TRBV7-9 and TRBJ2-7; TRBD1 agrees at 9 bases. The CDR3 sequence is 15 residues long. V lost 4 bases and J lost 3; bases outside the gene matches: 7. Germline assignment: CDR1 SEHNR and CDR2 FQNEAQ (reference sequence). The whole variable domain, filled in from reference TRBV7-9 and TRBJ2-7, reads DTGVSQNPRHKITKRGQNVTFRCDPISEHNRLYWYRQTLGQGPEFLTYFQNEAQLEKSRLLSDRFSAERPKGSFSTLEIQRTEQGDSAMYLCASSSEGTGIYEQYFGPGTRLTVT.

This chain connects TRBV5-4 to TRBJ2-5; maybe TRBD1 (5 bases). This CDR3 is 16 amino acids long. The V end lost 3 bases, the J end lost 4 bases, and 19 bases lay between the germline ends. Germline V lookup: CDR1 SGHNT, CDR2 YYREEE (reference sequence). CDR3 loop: CASSSFSGFYGETQYF. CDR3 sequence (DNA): TGTGCCAGCAGCTCATTTTCAGGGTTTTACGGAGAGACCCAGTACTTC.

CDR3 sequence (DNA): TGTGCCAGCAGTGCCCTCTTGAGCGGAGAAACCTACAATGAGCAGTTCTTC. Encoded protein: CASSALLSGETYNEQFF. The V and J genes are TRBV6-1 and TRBJ2-1; perhaps TRBD2 as D (5 bases). The germline gives CDR1 MNHNS, CDR2 SASEGT. The CDR3 is 17 residues long. V shed 4 bases and J shed 2 bases, with 18 bases lying between them.

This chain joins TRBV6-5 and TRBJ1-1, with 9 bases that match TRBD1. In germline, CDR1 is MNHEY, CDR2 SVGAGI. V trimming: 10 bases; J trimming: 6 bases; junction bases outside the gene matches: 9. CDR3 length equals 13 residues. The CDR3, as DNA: TGTGCCATACTCGGACAGGGGTACCCTGAAGCTTTCTTT. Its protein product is CAILGQGYPEAFF.